Listed below are T cell receptor beta chains from one sample, sequenced in a study of immune evolution from preneoplasia to lung adenocarcinoma. Data came from immunoSEQ multiplex PCR; TCRdb stores just in-frame clones and leaves some out. The sample consists of fewer than 50,000 clones, more than 60% of them appearing once. The source material was FFPE invasive lung adenocarcinoma tissue. These receptors all come from a person aged 55 to 75 with lung adenocarcinoma. CDR3s include the opening cysteine and the closing phenylalanine or tryptophan. The order of the fields is clone size, D gene, J gene, V gene, CDR3 protein, CDR3 DNA. A D gene is named only where the DNA matches it firmly. Expanded clones are given a class, and other clones once, few, many or no size at all.

NA | NA | TRBJ2-3 | TRBV29-1 | CSAAQLAADTQYF | TGCAGCGCAGCACAGCTGGCGGCAGATACGCAGTATTTT
once | NA | TRBJ1-1 | TRBV18 | CASSNRGLNTEAFF | TGTGCCAGCTCAAACCGCGGCCTGAACACTGAAGCTTTCTTT
NA | NA | TRBJ2-1 | TRBV10-3 | CAVGPSSYNEQFF | TGTGCCGTTGGGCCTAGCTCCTACAATGAGCAGTTCTTC
NA | TRBD2 | TRBJ2-1 | TRBV5-4 | CASSSGTTYNEQFF | TGTGCCAGCAGTTCCGGGACTACCTACAATGAGCAGTTCTTC
NA | TRBD2 | TRBJ2-1 | TRBV11-1 | CASSLRLAGEGEQFF | TGTGCCAGCAGCTTGAGACTAGCGGGAGAAGGTGAGCAGTTCTTC
NA | NA | TRBJ2-3 | TRBV11-3 | CASSVVHTDTQYF | TGTGCCAGCAGCGTGGTCCACACAGATACGCAGTATTTT
few | TRBD1 | TRBJ1-1 | TRBV6-5 | CASNLQGSTEAFF | TGTGCCAGCAACCTACAGGGGTCCACTGAAGCTTTCTTT
NA | NA | TRBJ1-4 | TRBV4-1 | CASSQRETNEKLFF | TGCGCCAGCAGCCAAAGGGAGACTAATGAAAAACTGTTTTTT
NA | NA | TRBJ1-4 | TRBV18 | CASSIQILLDNEKLFF | TGTGCCAGCTCAATACAGATTCTCCTTGATAATGAAAAACTGTTTTTT
NA | TRBD2 | TRBJ2-1 | TRBV30 | CAWSVTPGLAVNEQFF | TGTGCCTGGAGTGTAACCCCGGGACTAGCGGTCAATGAGCAGTTCTTC
NA | TRBD2 | TRBJ2-1 | TRBV10-3 | CASSLAANEQFF | TGTGCCTCATCACTAGCGGCCAATGAGCAGTTCTTC
NA | NA | TRBJ1-2 | TRBV5-5 | CASSLVTENYGYTF | TGTGCCAGCAGCTTGGTCACGGAAAACTATGGCTACACCTTC
NA | TRBD2 | TRBJ2-1 | TRBV4-2 | CASSLRGLAEVDEQFF | TGTGCCAGCAGCCTTAGGGGACTAGCGGAAGTCGATGAGCAGTTCTTC
NA | TRBD1 | TRBJ1-5 | TRBV28 | CASRQRQGAYNQPQHF | TGTGCCAGCAGACAACGACAGGGGGCCTACAATCAGCCCCAGCATTTT
NA | TRBD2 | TRBJ2-7 | TRBV28 | CASSSYSGSGSYEQYF | TGTGCCAGCAGCTCCTATAGCGGGAGCGGCTCCTACGAGCAGTACTTC
NA | TRBD1 | TRBJ2-3 | TRBV5-1 | CASSVQGASTDTQYF | TGCGCCAGCAGCGTCCAGGGGGCTAGCACAGATACGCAGTATTTT
NA | NA | TRBJ1-1 | TRBV4-2 | CASSQDPSYKEAFF | TGTGCCAGCAGCCAAGACCCATCCTACAAAGAAGCTTTCTTT
once | TRBD1 | TRBJ1-1 | TRBV29-1 | CSVEESISGGRAFF | TGCAGCGTTGAAGAATCAATTTCAGGGGGTAGAGCTTTCTTT
once | TRBD1 | TRBJ2-7 | TRBV6-1 | CATATGTGGFYEQYF | TGTGCCACCGCCACCGGGACAGGGGGCTTCTACGAGCAGTACTTC
NA | NA | TRBJ2-7 | TRBV28 | CASSFVERLLYF | TGTGCCAGCAGTTTTGTAGAGCGACTCCTGTACTTC
NA | NA | TRBJ2-1 | TRBV30 | CAWSEFRGISYNEQFF | TGTGCCTGGAGTGAATTCCGCGGAATTTCCTACAATGAGCAGTTCTTC
NA | TRBD1 | TRBJ1-1 | TRBV9 | CASSVGGQGITEAFF | TGTGCCAGCAGCGTAGGGGGACAGGGGATCACTGAAGCTTTCTTT
NA | TRBD1 | TRBJ2-3 | TRBV4-1 | CASSRGQGSYTDTQYF | TGCGCCAGCAGCCGGGGACAGGGAAGTTACACAGATACGCAGTATTTT
NA | NA | TRBJ1-4 | TRBV27 | CATRGGGDEKLFF | TGTGCCACCCGTGGGGGAGGTGATGAAAAACTGTTTTTT
medium-sized | TRBD1 | TRBJ1-2 | TRBV6-6 | CASTGTGLINYGYTF | TGTGCCAGCACCGGGACAGGGCTCATTAACTATGGCTACACCTTC
NA | TRBD1 | TRBJ1-2 | TRBV6-5 | CASSYKGQGVSGYTF | TGTGCCAGCAGTTACAAGGGACAGGGAGTGAGCGGCTACACCTTC
NA | TRBD2 | TRBJ2-7 | TRBV11-2 | CASSLAPGGYEQYF | TGTGCCAGCAGCTTAGCCCCGGGAGGGTACGAGCAGTACTTC
NA | TRBD2 | TRBJ2-5 | TRBV30 | CAFAGGYQETQYF | TGTGCCTTTGCGGGGGGGTACCAAGAGACCCAGTACTTC
NA | NA | TRBJ2-7 | TRBV7-8 | CASSTGNSYEQYF | TGTGCCAGCAGCACAGGGAATTCCTACGAGCAGTACTTC
NA | NA | TRBJ1-2 | TRBV9 | CASSVGGSGGYTF | TGTGCCAGCAGCGTGGGAGGGTCAGGCGGCTACACCTTC
NA | NA | TRBJ1-3 | TRBV6-5 | CASSYTVGSGNTIYF | TGTGCCAGCAGTTACACCGTTGGCTCTGGAAACACCATATATTTT
few | NA | TRBJ1-4 | TRBV15 | CATSRDWARNEKLFF | TGTGCCACCAGCAGAGATTGGGCCAGAAATGAAAAACTGTTTTTT
NA | TRBD2 | TRBJ2-5 | TRBV9 | CASSVGSGSRQETQYF | TGTGCCAGCAGCGTAGGAAGCGGGAGCCGCCAAGAGACCCAGTACTTC
NA | NA | TRBJ1-3 | TRBV18 | CASSPRRDGNTIYF | TGTGCCAGCTCCCCGCGCAGGGATGGAAACACCATATATTTT
few | NA | TRBJ1-2 | TRBV19 | CASSIVRDGGYGYTF | TGTGCCAGTAGTATAGTTCGGGACGGGGGTTATGGCTACACCTTC
NA | NA | TRBJ2-5 | TRBV30 | CAWRSLGGSQETQYF | TGTGCCTGGAGATCATTAGGAGGGTCACAAGAGACCCAGTACTTC